The 13 T cell receptor beta chains presented below share a single source sample, sequenced in a study of CD8 T cells in ankylosing spondylitis. The study, taken as a whole, reports: The study identified a TCR beta motif of several highly homologous variants that appeared characteristic of ankylosing spondylitis blood.

TCRdb independently ran MiXCR on the 5' RACE reads; one entry per CDR3 protein. The sample records more than 650,000 distinct CDR3 sequences, approximately 10% being singletons. For these receptors, no antigen is known. The sample comprised blood, either unsorted or a sorted T cell fraction (not recorded which). The receptors derive from a male donor with ankylosing spondylitis.

Worth noting for this clonotype: An end of the junction differs from the germline gene, which may be a read error. J is TRBJ2-7 and V is TRBV5-1; a possible D gene is TRBD2 (6 bases). Germline V gene lookup returns CDR1 SGHRS and CDR2 YFSETQ. The CDR3 is made up of 14 amino acids. CDR3 sequence reads: CANSLAGPAGEQYF. In nucleotides, the CDR3 is TGCGCCAACAGCTTGGCGGGGCCGGCGGGCGAGCAGTACTTC.

This clonotype was counted between two and nine times. The chain uses TRBV10-3 and TRBJ2-1, with 14 bases aligning to TRBD2. This CDR3 region has 18 residues. Germline V lookup: CDR1 ENHRY, CDR2 SYGVKD. Trimming took 3 bases from V and 4 from J; bases not matched to a gene: 8. CDR3 sequence reads: CAISDPGTSGRSYNEQFF. The CDR3 DNA is TGTGCCATCAGTGACCCCGGGACTAGCGGGAGATCATACAATGAGCAGTTCTTC.

This clonotype was detected ten times or more. This chain uses TRBV4-3 with TRBJ2-2; TRBD1 is a possible D gene (6 bases). Trimming took off 0 bases at V and 4 bases at J, with 12 bases between the two ends. The CDR3 runs 16 residues. Germline V lookup: CDR1 LGHNA, CDR2 YSLEER. The CDR3 spells CASSQETQGRTGELFF. The CDR3 region has the DNA TGCGCCAGCAGCCAAGAGACCCAGGGGCGCACCGGGGAGCTGTTTTTT.

This clonotype showed up just a few times. The V call is TRBV20-1, the J call TRBJ2-5; tentatively, D is TRBD1 (7 bases). The V end lost 6 bases, the J end lost 4 bases, and 12 bases lay between the germline ends. Germline V gives CDR1 DFQATT, CDR2 SNEGSKA (reference sequence). The CDR3 runs 12 residues. The CDR3 reads CSAPRGAETQYF. CDR3 nucleotide sequence: TGCAGTGCCCCCAGGGGGGCAGAGACCCAGTACTTC.

This clonotype was detected only a few times. V usage is TRBV20-1 and J usage is TRBJ2-5; D may be TRBD2 (5 bases). There are 13 residues in the CDR3. Germline CDR1 reads DFQATT; CDR2 reads SNEGSKA (reference sequence). V was trimmed by 5 bases and J by 1 base, leaving 11 bases between them. This CDR3 is CSARIGIQETQYF. DNA for the CDR3: TGCAGTGCTCGGATCGGGATCCAAGAGACCCAGTACTTC.

This clonotype came up a few times. The chain joins TRBV25-1 to TRBJ1-4, with D hard to call. The length of the CDR3 is 14 residues. Germline CDR1 MGHDK, CDR2 SYGVNS. Trimming cost V 4 bases and J 1 base, with 7 bases left between them. DNA for the CDR3: TGTGCCAGCAGTGCTCGGGGAACTAATGAAAAACTGTTTTTT. Its protein product is CASSARGTNEKLFF.

As for this clonotype: As the CDR3 is not closed by the conserved phenylalanine or tryptophan, this likely results from a read error. J is TRBJ2-4 and V is TRBV6-5; 9 bases are a match to TRBD1. This CDR3 is built from 16 residues. V was pared by 2 bases and J by 6 bases, with 8 bases of the junction left unmatched. CDR1 is MNHEY and CDR2 is SVGAGI in the germline V gene. The CDR3 DNA is TGTGCCAGCAGTTACCCCACGGGACAGGGTGGAAACATTCAGTACATC. Encoded protein: CASSYPTGQGGNIQYI.

CDR3 region: CASSLDVFLEQYF. The CDR3 DNA reads TGTGCCAGCAGCTTAGATGTTTTCCTCGAGCAGTACTTC. The chain joins TRBV11-2 to TRBJ2-7; D is unclear. Trimming shortened V by 0 bases and J by 6 bases, and 9 bases separated the two germline ends. The CDR3 contains 13 residues. Per the germline V gene, CDR1 is SGHAT and CDR2 is FQNNGV.

The J gene is TRBJ1-1, the V gene TRBV6-5; D uncertain. The CDR3 covers 14 residues. Trimming took off 1 base at V and 4 bases at J, with 10 bases between the two ends. Germline V gene lookup returns CDR1 MNHEY and CDR2 SVGAGI. The CDR3: CASSYYALGTEAFF. CDR3 nucleotide sequence: TGTGCCAGCAGTTACTACGCCTTGGGCACTGAAGCTTTCTTT.

This clonotype occurred a few times. The chain recombines TRBV20-1 with TRBJ2-3, with D unresolved. Between the trimmed V and J ends, which lost 6 bases and 4 bases, there was a span of 17 bases. CDR3 size: 14 residues. CDR1 and CDR2 (germline): DFQATT, SNEGSKA (reference sequence). CDR3 region: CSAGSRVGSDTQYF. CDR3 in DNA: TGCAGTGCAGGTTCGAGAGTTGGGTCAGATACGCAGTATTTT.

This clonotype was seen at least ten times. This rearrangement joins TRBV2 to TRBJ1-2; D not certain. The CDR3 is made up of 15 amino acids. Trimming stripped 3 bases from V and 4 bases from J, with 15 bases between. Germline CDR1 reads SNHLY; CDR2 reads FYNNEI. As DNA, the CDR3 is TGTGCCAGCAGTGACCGGACCGCCTTCGGCTATGGCTACACCTTC. Its translation: CASSDRTAFGYGYTF.

In DNA form, the CDR3 reads TGTGCCAGCAACCTCGTATTAGGGGTTAATGAGCAGTTCTTC. Its translation is CASNLVLGVNEQFF. The chain combines TRBV7-2 with TRBJ2-1; D is possibly TRBD1 (5 bases). The CDR3 is 14 amino acids. The V gene lost 7 bases and the J gene lost 7 bases, with 17 bases spanning the gap. CDR1 is SGHTA, CDR2 FQGNSA, per germline.

V is TRBV18 and J is TRBJ2-7; 9 nucleotides match TRBD1. The CDR3 runs to 14 residues. The V gene end was trimmed by 6 bases and the J gene end by 3 bases; junction bases not matched to a gene: 6. Germline CDR1 and CDR2: KGHSH and LQKENI. CDR3 in amino acids: CASSATGGHYEQYF. The CDR3 nucleotides read TGTGCCAGCTCCGCGACAGGGGGTCACTACGAGCAGTACTTC.